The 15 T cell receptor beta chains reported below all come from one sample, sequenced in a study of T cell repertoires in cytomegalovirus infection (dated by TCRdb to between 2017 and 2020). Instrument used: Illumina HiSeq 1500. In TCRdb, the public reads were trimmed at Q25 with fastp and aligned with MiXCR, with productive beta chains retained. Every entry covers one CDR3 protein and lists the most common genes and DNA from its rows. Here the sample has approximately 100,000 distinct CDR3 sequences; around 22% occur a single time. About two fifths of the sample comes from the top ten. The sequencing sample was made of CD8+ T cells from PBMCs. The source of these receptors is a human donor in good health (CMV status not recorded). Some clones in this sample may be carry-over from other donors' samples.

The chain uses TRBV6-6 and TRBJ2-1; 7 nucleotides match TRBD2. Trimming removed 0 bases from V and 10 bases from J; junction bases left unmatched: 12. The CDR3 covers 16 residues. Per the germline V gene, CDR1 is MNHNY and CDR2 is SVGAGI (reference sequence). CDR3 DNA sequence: TGTGCCAGCAGTTACTCGATCGGTCCTGCCGGGGGGGAGCAGTTCTTC. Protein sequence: CASSYSIGPAGGEQFF.

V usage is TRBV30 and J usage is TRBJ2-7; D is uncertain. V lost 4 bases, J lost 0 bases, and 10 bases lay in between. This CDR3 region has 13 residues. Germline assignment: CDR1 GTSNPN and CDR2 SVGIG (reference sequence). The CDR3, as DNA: TGTGCCTGGATGACCGGCAGCTCCTACGAGCAGTACTTC. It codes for CAWMTGSSYEQYF.

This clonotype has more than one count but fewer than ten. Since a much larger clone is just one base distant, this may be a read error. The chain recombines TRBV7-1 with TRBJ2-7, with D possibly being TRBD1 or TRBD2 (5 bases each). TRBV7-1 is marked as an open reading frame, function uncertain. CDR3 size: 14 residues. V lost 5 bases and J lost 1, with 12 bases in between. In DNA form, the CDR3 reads TGTGCCAGCAGCGCCCGGGACCGTTCCTACGAGCAGTACTTC. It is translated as CASSARDRSYEQYF.

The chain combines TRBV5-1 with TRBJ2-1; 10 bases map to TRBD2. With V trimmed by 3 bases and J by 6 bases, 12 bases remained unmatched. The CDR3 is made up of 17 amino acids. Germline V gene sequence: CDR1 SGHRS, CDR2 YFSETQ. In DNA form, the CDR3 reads TGCGCCAGCAGCTCTTCTAGCGGGAGAAGGGCACCCAATGAGCAGTTCTTC. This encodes CASSSSSGRRAPNEQFF.

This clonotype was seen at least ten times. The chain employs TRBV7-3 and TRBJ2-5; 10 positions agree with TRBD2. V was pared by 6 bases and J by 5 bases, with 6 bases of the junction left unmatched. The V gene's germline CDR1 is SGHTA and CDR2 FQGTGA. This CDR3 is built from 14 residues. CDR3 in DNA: TGTGCCAGCAGTCGAGCGGGGGGGCACGAGACCCAGTACTTC. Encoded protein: CASSRAGGHETQYF.

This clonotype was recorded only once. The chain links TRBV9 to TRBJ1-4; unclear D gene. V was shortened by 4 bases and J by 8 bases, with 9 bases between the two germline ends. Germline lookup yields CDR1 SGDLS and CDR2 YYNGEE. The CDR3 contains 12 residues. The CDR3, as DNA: TGTGCCAGCAGCCCGGGGAAGGAAAAACTGTTTTTT. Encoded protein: CASSPGKEKLFF.

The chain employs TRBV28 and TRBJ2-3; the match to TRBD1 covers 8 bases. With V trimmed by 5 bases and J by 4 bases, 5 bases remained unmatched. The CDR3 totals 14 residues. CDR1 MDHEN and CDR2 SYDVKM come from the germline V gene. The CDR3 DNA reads TGTGCCAGCAGTACCGTACAGGGGGCAGATACGCAGTATTTT. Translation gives CASSTVQGADTQYF.

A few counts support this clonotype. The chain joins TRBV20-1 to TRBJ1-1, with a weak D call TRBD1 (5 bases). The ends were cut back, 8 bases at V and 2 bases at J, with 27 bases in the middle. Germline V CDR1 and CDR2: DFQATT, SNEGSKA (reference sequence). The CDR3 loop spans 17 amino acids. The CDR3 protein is CSPLNFGLIGANTEAFF. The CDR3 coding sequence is TGCAGTCCCCTAAACTTTGGACTCATTGGGGCAAACACTGAAGCTTTCTTT.

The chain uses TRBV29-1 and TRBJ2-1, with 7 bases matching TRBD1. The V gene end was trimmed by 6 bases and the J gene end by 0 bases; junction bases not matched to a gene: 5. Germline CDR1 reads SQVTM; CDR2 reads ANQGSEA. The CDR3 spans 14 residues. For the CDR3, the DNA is TGCAGCGTCGGTGACAGGGTCTCCTACAATGAGCAGTTCTTC. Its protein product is CSVGDRVSYNEQFF.

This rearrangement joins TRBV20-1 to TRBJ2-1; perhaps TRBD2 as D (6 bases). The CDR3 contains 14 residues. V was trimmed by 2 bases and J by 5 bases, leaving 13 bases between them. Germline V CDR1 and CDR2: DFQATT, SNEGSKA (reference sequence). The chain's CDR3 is CSARMAGFNNEQFF. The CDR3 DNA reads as TGCAGTGCTAGAATGGCGGGATTTAACAATGAGCAGTTCTTC.

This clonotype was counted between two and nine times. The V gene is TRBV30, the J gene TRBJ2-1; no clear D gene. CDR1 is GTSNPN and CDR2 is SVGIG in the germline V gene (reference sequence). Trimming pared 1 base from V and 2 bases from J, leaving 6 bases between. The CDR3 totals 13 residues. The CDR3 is CAWSGMTYNEQFF. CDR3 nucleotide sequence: TGTGCCTGGAGTGGGATGACCTACAATGAGCAGTTCTTC. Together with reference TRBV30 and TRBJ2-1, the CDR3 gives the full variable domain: SQTIHQWPATLVQPVGSPLSLECTVEGTSNPNLYWYRQAAGRGLQLLFYSVGIGQISSEVPQNLSASRPQDRQFILSSKKLLLSDSGFYLCAWSGMTYNEQFFGPGTRLTVL.

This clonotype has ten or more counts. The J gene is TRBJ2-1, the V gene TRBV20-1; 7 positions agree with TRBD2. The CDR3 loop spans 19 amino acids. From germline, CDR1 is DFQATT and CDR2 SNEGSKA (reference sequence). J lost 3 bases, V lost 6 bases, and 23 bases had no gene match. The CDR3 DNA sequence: TGCAGTGCCCTGTGGAGGGTGTCGGGAGGCTCCCCGGGCTACAATGAGCAGTTCTTC. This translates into CSALWRVSGGSPGYNEQFF.

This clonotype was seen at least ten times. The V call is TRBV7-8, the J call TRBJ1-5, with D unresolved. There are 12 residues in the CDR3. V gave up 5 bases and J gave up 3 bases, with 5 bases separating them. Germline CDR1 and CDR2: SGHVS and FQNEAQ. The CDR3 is CASSPNNQPQHF. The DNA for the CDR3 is TGTGCCAGCAGCCCTAACAATCAGCCCCAGCATTTT.

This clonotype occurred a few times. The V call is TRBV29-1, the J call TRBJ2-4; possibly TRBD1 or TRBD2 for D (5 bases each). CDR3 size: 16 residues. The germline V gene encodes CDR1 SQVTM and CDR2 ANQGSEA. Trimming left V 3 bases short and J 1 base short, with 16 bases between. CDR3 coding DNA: TGCAGCGTTGACCGATTCGTGGGGGAGGCCAAAAACATTCAGTACTTC. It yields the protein CSVDRFVGEAKNIQYF.

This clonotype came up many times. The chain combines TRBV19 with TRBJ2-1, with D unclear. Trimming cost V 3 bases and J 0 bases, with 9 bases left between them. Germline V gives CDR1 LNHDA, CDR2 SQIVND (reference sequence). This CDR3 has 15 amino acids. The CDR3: CASSIRAASYNEQFF. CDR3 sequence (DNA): TGTGCCAGTAGTATTAGGGCGGCCTCCTACAATGAGCAGTTCTTC. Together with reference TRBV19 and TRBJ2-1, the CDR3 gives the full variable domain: DGGITQSPKYLFRKEGQNVTLSCEQNLNHDAMYWYRQDPGQGLRLIYYSQIVNDFQKGDIAEGYSVSREKKESFPLTVTSAQKNPTAFYLCASSIRAASYNEQFFGPGTRLTVL.